Many counts were recorded for the clone carrying this T cell receptor beta chain. Its antigen is still unknown. CDR3-region Arm-PCR and iRepertoire HTBI primers produced the TCR beta libraries. TCRdb fed the multiplex PCR reads into MiXCR, producing one record per CDR3 protein. This table holds 320,000 or so distinct CDR3 sequences, roughly 18% found once. This sample was included in a study of regulatory T cells in long-lasting Graves disease. As for the study in general: Antithyroid drugs had been taken by newly diagnosed Graves' patients for under 3 months.

The study's findings and limits: Newly diagnosed disease favored TRBV20-1 and TRBJ2-1 over persistent disease.

CDR1 and CDR2 from the germline V gene are SNHLY and FYNNEI. The CDR3 consists of 11 residues. The V and J ends lost 7 bases and 11 bases respectively, with 14 bases between them. Time point reported: newly diagnosed GD, antithyroid drugs for less than 3 months. Following extraction of RNA from PBMCs, that RNA was used to make the TCR library. Graves' disease diagnosis followed American Thyroid Association guidelines. A volume of roughly 8.4 milliliters of peripheral blood was collected in EDTA tubes. The sequencing here drew on peripheral blood mononuclear cells (PBMCs), taken at new diagnosis, from a patient treated with antithyroid drugs. The rearrangement joins TRBV2 to TRBJ2-5; unclear D gene. The TCR originated in a female donor with Graves disease. The CDR3 region has the DNA TGTGCCAGCACTAACGTAGTCCGGCAGTACTTC. This codes for CASTNVVRQYF.